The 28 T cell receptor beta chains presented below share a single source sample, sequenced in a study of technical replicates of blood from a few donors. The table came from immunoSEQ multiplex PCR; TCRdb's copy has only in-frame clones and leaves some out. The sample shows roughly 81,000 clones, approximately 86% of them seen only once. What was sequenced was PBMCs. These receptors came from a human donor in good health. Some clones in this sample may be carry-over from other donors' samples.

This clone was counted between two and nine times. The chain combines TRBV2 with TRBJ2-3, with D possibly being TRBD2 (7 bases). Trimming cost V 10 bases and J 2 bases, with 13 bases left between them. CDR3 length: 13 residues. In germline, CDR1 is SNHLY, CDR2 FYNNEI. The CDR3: CANGGQVTDTQYF. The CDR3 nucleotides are TGTGCCAACGGGGGGCAGGTCACAGATACGCAGTATTTT.

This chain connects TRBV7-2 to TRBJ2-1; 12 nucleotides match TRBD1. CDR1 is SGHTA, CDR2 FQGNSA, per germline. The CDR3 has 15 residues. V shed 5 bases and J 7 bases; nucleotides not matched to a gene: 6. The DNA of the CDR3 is TGTGCCAGCAGCCAAGGGACAGGGGGCGTGAATGAGCAGTTCTTC. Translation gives CASSQGTGGVNEQFF.

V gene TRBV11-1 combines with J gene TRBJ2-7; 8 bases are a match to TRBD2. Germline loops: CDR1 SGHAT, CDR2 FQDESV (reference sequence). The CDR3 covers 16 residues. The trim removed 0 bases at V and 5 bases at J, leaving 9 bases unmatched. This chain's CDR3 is CASSLAVGLVFHEQYF. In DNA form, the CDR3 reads TGTGCCAGCAGCTTAGCGGTGGGACTAGTCTTCCACGAGCAGTACTTC.

The CDR3 coding sequence is TGTGCCACCAGCACAGAGGGACACGAAGCTTTCTTT. Amino acid sequence: CATSTEGHEAFF. The rearrangement uses TRBV15 and TRBJ1-1; possibly TRBD1 for D (6 bases). The CDR3 has 12 amino acids. Trimming took off 4 bases at V and 8 bases at J, with 11 bases between the two ends. Looked up from germline, CDR1 is LNHNV and CDR2 is YYDKDF (reference sequence). Full variable domain (rest looked up from reference TRBV15 and TRBJ1-1): DAMVIQNPRYQVTQFGKPVTLSCSQTLNHNVMYWYQQKSSQAPKLLFHYYDKDFNNEADTPDNFQSRRPNTSFCFLDIRSPGLGDTAMYLCATSTEGHEAFFGQGTRLTVV.

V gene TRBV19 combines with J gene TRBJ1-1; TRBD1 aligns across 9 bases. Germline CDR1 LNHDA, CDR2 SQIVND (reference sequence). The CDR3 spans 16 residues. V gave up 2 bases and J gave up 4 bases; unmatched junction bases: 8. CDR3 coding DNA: TGTGCCAGTAGTATACTAACAGGGGGCGCCGGCACTGAAGCTTTCTTT. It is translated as CASSILTGGAGTEAFF.

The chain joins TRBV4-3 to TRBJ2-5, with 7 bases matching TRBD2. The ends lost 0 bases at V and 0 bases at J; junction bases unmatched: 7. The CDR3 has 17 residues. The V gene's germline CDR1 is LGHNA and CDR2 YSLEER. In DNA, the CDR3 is TGCGCCAGCAGCCAAGATGTGGGAGCGGGAAACCAAGAGACCCAGTACTTC. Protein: CASSQDVGAGNQETQYF.

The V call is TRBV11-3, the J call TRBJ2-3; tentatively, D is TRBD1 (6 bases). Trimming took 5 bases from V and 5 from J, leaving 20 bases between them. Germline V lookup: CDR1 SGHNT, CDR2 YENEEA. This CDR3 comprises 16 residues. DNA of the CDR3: TGTGCCAGCAGCGACCGAACAGGGCTCCTAGAAGATACGCAGTATTTT. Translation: CASSDRTGLLEDTQYF. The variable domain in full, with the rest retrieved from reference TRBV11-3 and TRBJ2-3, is EAGVVQSPRYKIIEKKQPVAFWCNPISGHNTLYWYLQNLGQGPELLIRYENEEAVDDSQLPKDRFSAERLKGVDSTLKIQPAELGDSAVYLCASSDRTGLLEDTQYFGPGTRLTVL.

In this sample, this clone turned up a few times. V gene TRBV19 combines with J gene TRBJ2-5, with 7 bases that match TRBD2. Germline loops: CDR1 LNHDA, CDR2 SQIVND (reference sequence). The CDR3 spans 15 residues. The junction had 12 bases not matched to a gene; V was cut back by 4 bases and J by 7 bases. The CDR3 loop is CASSTTNTERGTQYF. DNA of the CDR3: TGTGCCAGTAGTACCACAAATACTGAGCGGGGGACCCAGTACTTC.

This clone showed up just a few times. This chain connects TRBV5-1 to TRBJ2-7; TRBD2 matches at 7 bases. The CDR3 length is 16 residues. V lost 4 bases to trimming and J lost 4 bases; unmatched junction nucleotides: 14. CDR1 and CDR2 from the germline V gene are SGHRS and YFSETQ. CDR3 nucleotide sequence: TGCGCCAGCAGCCCGGCCCCTGGCGGGGGAATTTACGAGCAGTACTTC. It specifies CASSPAPGGGIYEQYF.

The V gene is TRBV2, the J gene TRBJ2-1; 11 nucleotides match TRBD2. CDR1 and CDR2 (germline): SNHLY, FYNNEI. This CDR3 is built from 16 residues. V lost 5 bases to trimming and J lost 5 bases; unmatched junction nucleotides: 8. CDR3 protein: CASSFGLAGGNNEQFF. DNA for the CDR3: TGTGCCAGCAGTTTCGGGCTAGCGGGGGGTAACAATGAGCAGTTCTTC.

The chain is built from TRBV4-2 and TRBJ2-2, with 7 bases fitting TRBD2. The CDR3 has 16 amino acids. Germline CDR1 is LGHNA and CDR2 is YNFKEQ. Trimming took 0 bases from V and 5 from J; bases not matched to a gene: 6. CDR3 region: CASSQDLGGVTGELFF. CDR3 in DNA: TGTGCCAGCAGCCAAGATCTGGGGGGGGTTACCGGGGAGCTGTTTTTT.

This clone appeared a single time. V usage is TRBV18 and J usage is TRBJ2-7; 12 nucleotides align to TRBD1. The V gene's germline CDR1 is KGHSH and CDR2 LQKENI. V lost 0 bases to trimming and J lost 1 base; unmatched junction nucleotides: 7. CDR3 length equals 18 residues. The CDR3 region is CASSPPVGTGGASYEQYF. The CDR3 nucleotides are TGTGCCAGCTCACCACCTGTAGGGACAGGGGGCGCTTCCTACGAGCAGTACTTC.

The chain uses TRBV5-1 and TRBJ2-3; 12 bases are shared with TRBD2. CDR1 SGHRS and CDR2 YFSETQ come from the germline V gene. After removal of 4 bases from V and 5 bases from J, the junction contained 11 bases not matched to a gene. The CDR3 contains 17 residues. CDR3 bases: TGCGCCAGCAGCCCGATGCTAGCGGGGGGGCCTGTAGATACGCAGTATTTT. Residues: CASSPMLAGGPVDTQYF.

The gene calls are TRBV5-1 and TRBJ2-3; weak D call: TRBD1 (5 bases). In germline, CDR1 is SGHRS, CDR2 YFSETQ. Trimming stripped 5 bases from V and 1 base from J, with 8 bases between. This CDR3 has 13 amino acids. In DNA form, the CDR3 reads TGCGCCAGCAGTGGGGCGGGCACAGATACGCAGTATTTT. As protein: CASSGAGTDTQYF.

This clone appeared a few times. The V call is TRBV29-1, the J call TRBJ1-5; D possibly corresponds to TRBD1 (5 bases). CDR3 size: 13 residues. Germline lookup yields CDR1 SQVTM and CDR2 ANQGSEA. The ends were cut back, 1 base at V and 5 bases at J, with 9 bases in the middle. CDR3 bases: TGCAGCGTTGAAGGGCAGGGTGATCAGCCCCAGCATTTT. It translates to CSVEGQGDQPQHF.

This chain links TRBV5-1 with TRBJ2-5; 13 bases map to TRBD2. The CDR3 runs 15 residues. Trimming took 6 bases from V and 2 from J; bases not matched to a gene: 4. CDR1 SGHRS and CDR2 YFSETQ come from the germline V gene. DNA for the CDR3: TGCGCCAGCAAAGGACTAGCGGGGGTACAAGAGACCCAGTACTTC. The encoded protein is CASKGLAGVQETQYF.

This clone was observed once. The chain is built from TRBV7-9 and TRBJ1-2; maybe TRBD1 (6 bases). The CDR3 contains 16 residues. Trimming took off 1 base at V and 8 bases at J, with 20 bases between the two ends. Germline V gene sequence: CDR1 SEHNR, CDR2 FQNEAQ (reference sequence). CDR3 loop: CASSLGSGTSLGGYTF. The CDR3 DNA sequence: TGTGCCAGCAGCTTAGGATCTGGGACATCCCTCGGCGGCTACACCTTC.

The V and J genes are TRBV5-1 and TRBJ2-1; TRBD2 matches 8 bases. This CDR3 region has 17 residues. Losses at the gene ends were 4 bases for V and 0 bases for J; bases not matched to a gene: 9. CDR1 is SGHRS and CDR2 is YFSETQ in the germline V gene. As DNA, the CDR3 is TGCGCCAGCAGCCACACTTTACTAGCGGACTCCTACAATGAGCAGTTCTTC. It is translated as CASSHTLLADSYNEQFF.

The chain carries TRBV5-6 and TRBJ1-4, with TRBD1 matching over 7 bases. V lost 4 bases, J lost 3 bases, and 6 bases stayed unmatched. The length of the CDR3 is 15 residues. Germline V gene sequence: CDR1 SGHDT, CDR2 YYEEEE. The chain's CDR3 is CASSDSGGPNEKLFF. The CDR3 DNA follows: TGTGCCAGCAGCGACTCAGGGGGTCCTAATGAAAAACTGTTTTTT.

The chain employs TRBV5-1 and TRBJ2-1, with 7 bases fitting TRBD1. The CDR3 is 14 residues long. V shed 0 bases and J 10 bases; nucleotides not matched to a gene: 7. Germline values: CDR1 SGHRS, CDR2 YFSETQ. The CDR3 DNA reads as TGCGCCAGCAGCTTGGTGACAGGGTTTGGGGAGCAGTTCTTC. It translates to CASSLVTGFGEQFF.

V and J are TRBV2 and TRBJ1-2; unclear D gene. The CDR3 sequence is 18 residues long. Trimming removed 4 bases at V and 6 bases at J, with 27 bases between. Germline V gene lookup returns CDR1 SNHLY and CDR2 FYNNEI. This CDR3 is CASSGPPRGGSRGDGYTF. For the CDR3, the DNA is TGTGCCAGCAGTGGGCCCCCCCGGGGAGGCAGCCGGGGAGATGGCTACACCTTC. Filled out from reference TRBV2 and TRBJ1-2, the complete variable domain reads EPEVTQTPSHQVTQMGQEVILRCVPISNHLYFYWYRQILGQKVEFLVSFYNNEISEKSEIFDDQFSVERPDGSNFTLKIRSTKLEDSAMYFCASSGPPRGGSRGDGYTFGSGTRLTVV.

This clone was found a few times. The CDR3: CASSVLRGTEAFF. The CDR3 nucleotides are TGTGCCAGCAGCGTATTAAGGGGCACTGAAGCTTTCTTT. The genes are TRBV7-2 and TRBJ1-1; D may be TRBD1 (5 bases). Germline V gene data show CDR1 as SGHTA and CDR2 as FQGNSA. This CDR3 region has 13 residues. Trimming left V 5 bases short and J 4 bases short, with 11 bases between.

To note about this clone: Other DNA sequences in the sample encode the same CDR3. This chain's CDR3 is CASSRGGGTDTQYF. Written as DNA, the CDR3 is TGCGCCAGCAGCCGCGGGGGCGGCACAGATACGCAGTATTTT. This chain joins TRBV4-3 and TRBJ2-3, with D possibly matching TRBD2 (7 bases). Germline-derived CDR1 and CDR2 are LGHNA and YSLEER. The CDR3 has 14 residues. Trimming removed 4 bases at V and 1 base at J, with 9 bases between.

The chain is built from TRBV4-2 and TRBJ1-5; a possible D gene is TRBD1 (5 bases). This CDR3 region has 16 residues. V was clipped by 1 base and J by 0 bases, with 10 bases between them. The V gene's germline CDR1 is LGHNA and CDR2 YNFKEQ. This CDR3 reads CASSQVQDYSNQPQHF. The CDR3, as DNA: TGTGCCAGCAGCCAAGTACAGGACTATAGCAATCAGCCCCAGCATTTT.

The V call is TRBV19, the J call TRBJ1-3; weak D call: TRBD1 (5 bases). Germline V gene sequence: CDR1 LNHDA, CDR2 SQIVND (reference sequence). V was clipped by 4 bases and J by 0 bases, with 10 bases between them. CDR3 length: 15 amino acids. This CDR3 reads CASSTGKDSGNTIYF. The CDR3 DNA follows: TGTGCCAGTAGTACAGGGAAAGACTCTGGAAACACCATATATTTT.

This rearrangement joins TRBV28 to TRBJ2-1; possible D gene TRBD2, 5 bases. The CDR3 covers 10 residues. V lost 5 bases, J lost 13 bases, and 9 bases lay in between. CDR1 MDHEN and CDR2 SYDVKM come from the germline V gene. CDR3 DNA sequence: TGTGCCAGCAGTCGACTATCACAGTTCTTC. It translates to CASSRLSQFF.

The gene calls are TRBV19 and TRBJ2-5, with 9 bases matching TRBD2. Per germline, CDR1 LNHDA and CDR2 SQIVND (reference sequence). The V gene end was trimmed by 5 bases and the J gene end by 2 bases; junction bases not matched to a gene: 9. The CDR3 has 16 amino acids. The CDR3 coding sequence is TGTGCCAGTAGTGTAGCGGGAGAAGCAGGTCAAGAGACCCAGTACTTC. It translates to CASSVAGEAGQETQYF.

For the CDR3, the DNA is TGTGCCAGCAGTTACGGACAGGGGGCTTCTTATTTTGGGACAGATACGCAGTATTTT. The encoded protein is CASSYGQGASYFGTDTQYF. The chain links TRBV4-2 to TRBJ2-3, with 11 bases aligning to TRBD1. CDR1 and CDR2 from the germline V gene are LGHNA and YNFKEQ. CDR3 length: 19 amino acids. Germline trimming cut 6 bases from V and 3 bases from J; bases unmatched to any gene: 17.